The 18 T cell receptor beta chains below all came from one sample that was sequenced in a study of T-cell reconstitution after alpha-beta-depleted transplantation in children. Overall study results and limits: One year post-transplant, T-cell counts and diversity were largely derived from T cells produced anew.

These receptors are not linked to any known antigen. A library of TCRbeta sequences, prepared with unique molecular identifiers, was generated. In TCRdb, the PCR reads were re-called with MiXCR into one record per CDR3 protein. The sample holds 250,000 to 300,000 distinct CDR3 sequences, roughly 8.2% seen once. Sequencing was performed on peripheral blood, taken 360 days after TCRalphabeta/CD19-depleted stem cell transplant. These receptors were collected from a female patient aged 2-10 years who had a stem cell transplant for Fanconi anemia, so the T cells may come from the graft donor.

The CDR3 loop is CASSLKYAGYNEQFF. CDR3 DNA: TGTGCCAGCAGTTTGAAATACGCGGGTTACAATGAGCAGTTCTTC. The chain combines TRBV28 with TRBJ2-1; D possibly corresponds to TRBD2 (5 bases). Germline V lookup: CDR1 MDHEN, CDR2 SYDVKM. The CDR3 loop spans 15 amino acids. Between the trimmed V and J ends, which lost 3 bases and 4 bases, there was a span of 13 bases. Combining the CDR3 with reference TRBV28 and TRBJ2-1 gives the whole variable domain DVKVTQSSRYLVKRTGEKVFLECVQDMDHENMFWYRQDPGLGLRLIYFSYDVKMKEKGDIPEGYSVSREKKERFSLILESASTNQTSMYLCASSLKYAGYNEQFFGPGTRLTVL.

This clonotype was seen many times. V is TRBV12-3 or TRBV12-4 and J is TRBJ2-5; 9 bases fit TRBD2. The CDR3 length is 18 residues. Unmatched junction bases numbered 14, after V lost 2 bases and J lost 4 bases. For the CDR3, the DNA is TGTGCCAGCAGTTTACTTGGACTAGCGAGCGCATTTGGAGAGACCCAGTACTTC. Protein: CASSLLGLASAFGETQYF.

This clonotype was observed at least ten times. The gene calls are TRBV4-1 and TRBJ1-5; no clear D gene. Germline-derived CDR1 and CDR2 are MGHRA and YSYEKL. The CDR3 is made up of 16 amino acids. Between the trimmed V and J ends, which lost 1 base and 4 bases, there was a span of 14 bases. CDR3 DNA sequence: TGCGCCAGCAGCCAAGTATGGGGTCAGCGGAATCAGCCCCAGCATTTT. This sequence encodes CASSQVWGQRNQPQHF.

This clonotype was seen at least ten times. At one boundary the junction diverges from the germline segment, which might be a read error. The chain employs TRBV29-1 and TRBJ2-4; a possible D gene is TRBD1 (6 bases). The CDR3 is made up of 13 amino acids. Germline CDR1 and CDR2: SQVTM and ANQGSEA. Written as DNA, the CDR3 is TGCAGCGTGGAAGACAGGGCCAAAAACATTCAGTACTTC. Protein: CSVEDRAKNIQYF.

This sequence joins TRBV4-2 and TRBJ1-4; unclear D gene. Germline CDR1 is LGHNA and CDR2 is YNFKEQ. Between the trimmed V and J ends, which lost 3 bases and 6 bases, there was a span of 8 bases. The CDR3 has 13 amino acids. Written as DNA, the CDR3 is TGTGCCAGCAGCCAGTCAGGAGATGAAAAACTGTTTTTT. It yields the protein CASSQSGDEKLFF.

This clonotype has only a few counts. In DNA form, the CDR3 reads TGTGCCAGCAGCGACGGAGGATCTGGAAACACCATATATTTT. Protein: CASSDGGSGNTIYF. The genes are TRBV7-9 and TRBJ1-3; D is unclear. Trimming left V 5 bases short and J 1 base short, with 9 bases between. This CDR3 has 14 residues. Per germline, CDR1 SEHNR and CDR2 FQNEAQ (reference sequence). The variable domain in full, completed from reference TRBV7-9 and TRBJ1-3, reads DTGVSQNPRHKITKRGQNVTFRCDPISEHNRLYWYRQTLGQGPEFLTYFQNEAQLEKSRLLSDRFSAERPKGSFSTLEIQRTEQGDSAMYLCASSDGGSGNTIYFGEGSWLTVV.

This clonotype was recorded at least ten times. The V call is TRBV28, the J call TRBJ1-1; maybe TRBD1 (5 bases). The germline V gene has CDR1 MDHEN and CDR2 SYDVKM. The length of the CDR3 is 17 residues. The germline V and J ends were trimmed by 1 base and 5 bases, with 20 bases remaining between them. The CDR3 DNA reads as TGTGCCAGCAGTTTATTGAGTTTGGGCAGGGAACGTACTGAAGCTTTCTTT. Encoded protein: CASSLLSLGRERTEAFF.

The sample holds one count of this clonotype. A much larger clone sits a single nucleotide away, making a read error possible. The rearrangement links TRBV12-3 or TRBV12-4 to TRBJ1-1, with D unresolved. This CDR3 is 14 amino acids long. CDR3 sequence (DNA): TGTGCCGGCAGTCCTTGGACTGAGAACACTGAAGCTTTCTTT. Translation gives CAGSPWTENTEAFF.

This clonotype has more than one count but fewer than ten. V is TRBV15 and J is TRBJ2-1, with D possibly being TRBD1 or TRBD2 (5 bases each). CDR1 is LNHNV, CDR2 YYDKDF, per germline (reference sequence). The CDR3 consists of 16 residues. V was cut by 5 bases and J by 0 bases, with 14 bases left in between. The CDR3 nucleotides are TGTGCCACCAGCGGGGGACCGCAGAGCTCCTACAATGAGCAGTTCTTC. It codes for CATSGGPQSSYNEQFF. The full variable domain, rest sourced from reference TRBV15 and TRBJ2-1, is DAMVIQNPRYQVTQFGKPVTLSCSQTLNHNVMYWYQQKSSQAPKLLFHYYDKDFNNEADTPDNFQSRRPNTSFCFLDIRSPGLGDTAMYLCATSGGPQSSYNEQFFGPGTRLTVL.

The V and J genes are TRBV3-1 and TRBJ2-5; D is ambiguous. This CDR3 spans 12 amino acids. The ends were cut back, 0 bases at V and 5 bases at J, with 4 bases in the middle. Germline assignment: CDR1 LGHDT and CDR2 YNNKEL (reference sequence). The chain's CDR3 is CASSQELETQYF. The CDR3 region has the DNA TGTGCCAGCAGCCAAGAATTGGAGACCCAGTACTTC.

This clonotype was observed at least ten times. V gene TRBV11-2 combines with J gene TRBJ1-1; D gene ambiguous. Per germline, CDR1 SGHAT and CDR2 FQNNGV. V lost 3 bases and J lost 2, with 7 bases in between. The CDR3 spans 13 residues. CDR3 loop: CASSFQLNTEAFF. The CDR3, as DNA: TGTGCCAGCAGCTTCCAGCTTAACACTGAAGCTTTCTTT.

This clonotype was detected many times. The rearrangement joins TRBV29-1 to TRBJ1-5; D ambiguous. Trimming left V 0 bases short and J 7 bases short, with 7 bases between. The CDR3 has 12 residues. CDR1 SQVTM and CDR2 ANQGSEA come from the germline V gene. CDR3 amino acids: CSVEDPGQPQHF. The CDR3 DNA follows: TGCAGCGTTGAAGATCCGGGGCAGCCCCAGCATTTT.

The V call is TRBV2, the J call TRBJ2-7; D is unclear. This CDR3 is 12 amino acids long. Trimming cost V 7 bases and J 4 bases, with 11 bases left between them. Germline CDR1 SNHLY, CDR2 FYNNEI. CDR3 coding DNA: TGTGCCAGCACCTATAAAGATTACGAGCAGTACTTC. Protein product: CASTYKDYEQYF.

This clonotype appeared many times. The chain joins TRBV12-3 or TRBV12-4 to TRBJ2-5, with D possibly matching TRBD2 (5 bases). This CDR3 comprises 14 residues. V lost 3 bases, J lost 5 bases, and 13 bases lay in between. CDR3 nucleotides: TGTGCCAGCAGTTTCGGGAAATCCGCCGAGACCCAGTACTTC. Translated, it gives CASSFGKSAETQYF.

This clonotype was detected a few times. The chain carries TRBV28 and TRBJ1-6; D is uncertain. Per germline, CDR1 MDHEN and CDR2 SYDVKM. CDR3 length equals 18 residues. The V gene lost 5 bases and the J gene lost 7 bases, with 24 bases spanning the gap. The CDR3 bases are TGTGCCAGCAGTCTTGTTGGACTGCCGGAAATCAAGAATTCACCCCTCCACTTT. Residues: CASSLVGLPEIKNSPLHF.

This clonotype was seen at least ten times. The V and J genes are TRBV28 and TRBJ2-7; maybe TRBD1 (5 bases). This CDR3 contains 12 residues. V lost 6 bases and J lost 4, with 10 bases in between. Germline CDR1 is MDHEN and CDR2 is SYDVKM. CDR3 in DNA: TGTGCCAGCAGCCGCGACAGTTACGAGCAGTACGTC. Translating gives CASSRDSYEQYV.

For this clonotype: A junction boundary mismatches the germline segment, possibly from a read error. The chain has TRBV7-8 and TRBJ1-1; no clear D gene. The CDR3 contains 15 residues. Germline CDR1 reads SGHVS; CDR2 reads FQNEAQ. The CDR3: CASSLPLPTYTEAFF. DNA for the CDR3: TGTGCAAGCAGCTTACCTCTCCCCACCTACACTGAAGCTTTCTTT.

This clonotype came up many times. The J gene is TRBJ2-5, the V gene TRBV24-1; D gene unclear. CDR3 length: 12 residues. Trimming shortened V by 5 bases and J by 0 bases, and 3 bases separated the two germline ends. CDR1 and CDR2 from the germline V gene are KGHDR and SFDVKD. This chain's CDR3 is CATSGNQETQYF. CDR3 in DNA: TGTGCCACCAGTGGTAACCAAGAGACCCAGTACTTC.